This T cell receptor beta chain was found in a study of T-cell memory formation after mild COVID-19. The germline V gene has CDR1 LGHNA and CDR2 YSLEER. Trimming took 4 bases from V and 1 from J, leaving 14 bases between them. The CDR3 totals 17 residues. A single record per CDR3 protein comes from TCRdb applying MiXCR to the 5' RACE reads. The sample lists a few hundred thousand distinct CDR3 sequences, about a sixth occurring once. The rearrangement joins TRBV4-3 to TRBJ2-6, with a possible D match to TRBD2 (7 bases). The material sequenced was PBMCs or a T cell subset sorted from them (not recorded which). This TCR was sampled from a man aged 18 to 35 who had mild COVID-19 (a few samples of this study predate the infection). Cell type and time point are not known. The CDR3 protein is CASSREGHPSGANVLTF. The CDR3 region has the DNA TGCGCCAGCAGCCGGGAGGGACACCCTTCTGGGGCCAACGTCCTGACTTTC.